This TCR beta chain was recovered during a study of PD-L1 blockade in urothelial cancer. As for the study in general: Atezolizumab at 1,200 mg intravenously every 3 weeks was started by patients in about 2014. Blood was subjected to analysis at 3 weeks (second dose) and 6 weeks following treatment start.

For this clone: The antigen remains undetermined.

Assay used: immunoSEQ multiplex PCR; TCRdb lists only in-frame clones, some missing. Of tens of thousands of clones listed, roughly 88% are singletons. Study-wide results and limits: Stronger expansion of tumor-associated clones in blood at 3 weeks distinguished durable-benefit patients.

This CDR3 has 15 amino acids. Germline CDR1 LNHNV, CDR2 YYDKDF (reference sequence). Trimming cost V 0 bases and J 5 bases, with 13 bases left between them. The time point: pretreatment peripheral blood. Per patient, between 1 and 8 samples were collected at pretreatment and on-treatment time points. The rearrangement joins TRBV15 to TRBJ1-1, with D perhaps matching TRBD1 (5 bases). This receptor was obtained from an older man with urothelial cancer. Sequencing was performed on PBMCs, taken around atezolizumab (anti-PD-L1) treatment. The CDR3 sequence is CATSRDVGPGTEAFF. The DNA of the CDR3 is TGTGCCACCAGCAGAGATGTGGGGCCCGGGACTGAAGCTTTCTTT.